The clone carrying this T cell receptor (beta chain) was recorded only once. These data originate in a study of long-term antiretroviral therapy in people with HIV. CDR1 and CDR2 (germline): SNHLY, FYNNEI. The CDR3 spans 14 residues. Trimming left V 6 bases short and J 8 bases short, with 17 bases between. The United States was where all participants with HIV were treated. Each specimen consisted of about 0.9-10 million cryopreserved PBMC prior to extraction of DNA. A v3.0 immunoSEQ assay was performed at survey level. For every sample, sequencing targeted 40,000-50,000 T-cell genomes. Here immunoSEQ multiplex PCR was the method, and the copy in TCRdb shows in-frame clones only, minus some. In the table there are over 30,000 clones, around 85% of which are singletons.

The source material was unsorted PBMCs, sampled 3.1 years after starting antiretroviral therapy. The sequence was obtained from a woman between 45 and 65 years old with HIV. The V gene is TRBV2, the J gene TRBJ2-1; the D gene is possibly TRBD2 (6 bases). The CDR3 sequence is CASRALGGLDEQFF. The CDR3 DNA reads as TGTGCCAGCAGAGCCCTAGGAGGGTTGGATGAGCAGTTCTTC.